Included here is one T cell receptor (beta chain) sequence, with context. Its target is not known. Documented time point: week 5, during vaccination. Every vaccination contained 300 ug of the mutant IDH1 20-mer peptide and was paired with topical imiquimod. V dropped 4 bases and J dropped 3; count of bases not matched to a gene: 13. CDR3 length: 18 residues. Germline V gene lookup returns CDR1 SGHRS and CDR2 YFSETQ. Sequencing used immunoSEQ multiplex PCR; TCRdb keeps in-frame clones, though not all of them. The sample records tens of thousands of clones, about 91% being singletons. The source of the sample is a study of a mutant IDH1 vaccine in newly diagnosed glioma. Study details: Following radiotherapy alone, or alongside temozolomide cycles, vaccination was started after an interval of 4-6 weeks. Averaging 40.4 years of age, treated patients were around 62% male and approximately 40% female.

This sequence was found in a woman in her 50s with glioma. The source material was PBMCs, sampled from a glioma patient whose treatment included an IDH1 peptide vaccine. The V gene is TRBV5-1, the J gene TRBJ2-7; TRBD2 agrees at 13 bases. DNA for the CDR3: TGCGCCAGCAGCCCCGCCCGGACTAGCGGGAGACAGGGCTACGAGCAGTACTTC. It specifies CASSPARTSGRQGYEQYF.